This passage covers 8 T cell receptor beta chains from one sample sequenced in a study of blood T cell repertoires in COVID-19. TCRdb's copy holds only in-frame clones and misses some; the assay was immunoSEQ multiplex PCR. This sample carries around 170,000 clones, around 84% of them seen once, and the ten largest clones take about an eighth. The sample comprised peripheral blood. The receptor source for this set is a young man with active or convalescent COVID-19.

CDR3 sequence (DNA): TGTGCCATCAGTGAGCTCCAGACCCAGTACTTC. It encodes CAISELQTQYF. The chain links TRBV10-3 to TRBJ2-5, with D unclear. CDR1 is ENHRY, CDR2 SYGVKD, per germline. The CDR3 consists of 11 residues. V was shortened by 2 bases and J by 6 bases, with 4 bases between the two germline ends.

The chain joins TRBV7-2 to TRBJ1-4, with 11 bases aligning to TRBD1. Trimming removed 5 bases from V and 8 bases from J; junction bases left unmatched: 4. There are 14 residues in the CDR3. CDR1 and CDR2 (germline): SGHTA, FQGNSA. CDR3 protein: CASSRRTGGEKLFF. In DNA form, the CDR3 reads TGTGCCAGCAGCCGCAGGACAGGGGGCGAAAAACTGTTTTTT.

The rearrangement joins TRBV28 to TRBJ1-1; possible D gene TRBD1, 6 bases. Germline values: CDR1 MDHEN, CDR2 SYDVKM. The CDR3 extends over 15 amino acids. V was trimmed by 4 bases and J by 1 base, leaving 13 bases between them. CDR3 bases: TGTGCCAGCAGTTATCCCGACAGGAAGAACACTGAAGCTTTCTTT. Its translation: CASSYPDRKNTEAFF.

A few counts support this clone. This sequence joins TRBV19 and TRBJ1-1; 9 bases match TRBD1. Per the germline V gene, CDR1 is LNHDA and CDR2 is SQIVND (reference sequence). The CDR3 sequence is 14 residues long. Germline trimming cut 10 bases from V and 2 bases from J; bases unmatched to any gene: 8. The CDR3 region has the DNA TGTGCCACGAGCCGGGACAGGGATAACACTGAAGCTTTCTTT. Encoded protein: CATSRDRDNTEAFF.

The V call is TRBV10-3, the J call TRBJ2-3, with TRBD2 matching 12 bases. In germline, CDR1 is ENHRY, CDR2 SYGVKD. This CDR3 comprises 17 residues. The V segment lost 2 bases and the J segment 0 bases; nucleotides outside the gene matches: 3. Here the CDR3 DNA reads TGTGCCATCAGTGAGCCTGGGACTAGCGGGAGCACAGATACGCAGTATTTT. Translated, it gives CAISEPGTSGSTDTQYF.

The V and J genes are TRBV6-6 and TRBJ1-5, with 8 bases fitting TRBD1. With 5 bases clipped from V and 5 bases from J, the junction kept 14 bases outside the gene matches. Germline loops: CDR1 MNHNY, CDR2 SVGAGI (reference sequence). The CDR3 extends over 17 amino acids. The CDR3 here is CASSPFVTGAQDQPQHF. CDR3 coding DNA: TGTGCCAGCAGTCCGTTTGTGACAGGGGCGCAGGATCAGCCCCAGCATTTT.

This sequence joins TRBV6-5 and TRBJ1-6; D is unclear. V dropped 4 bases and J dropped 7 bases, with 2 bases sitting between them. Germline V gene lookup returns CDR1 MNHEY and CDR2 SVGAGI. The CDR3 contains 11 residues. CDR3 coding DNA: TGTGCCAGCAGTTTAAATTCACCCCTCCACTTT. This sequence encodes CASSLNSPLHF.

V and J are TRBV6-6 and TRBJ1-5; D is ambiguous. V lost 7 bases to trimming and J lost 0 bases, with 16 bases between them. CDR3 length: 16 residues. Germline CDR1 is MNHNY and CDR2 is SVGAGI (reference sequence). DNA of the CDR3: TGTGCCAGCATCCCCTGGGTTTCGGGTAGCAATCAGCCCCAGCATTTT. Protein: CASIPWVSGSNQPQHF.